This entry concerns a single T cell receptor (beta chain). Method: immunoSEQ multiplex PCR; TCRdb's copy keeps in-frame clones and lacks some. The sample consists of around 50,000 clones, 94% of them appearing once. This CDR3 spans 16 amino acids. The V and J ends lost 5 bases and 0 bases, in that order; junction bases with no gene match: 9. Per the germline V gene, CDR1 is SGHRS and CDR2 is YFSETQ. These data are taken from a study of technical replicates of blood from a handful of donors. The chain recombines TRBV5-1 with TRBJ2-3, with 7 bases identical to TRBD1. This sequence originates from a human donor in good health. Material: T cells isolated from PBMCs. The CDR3 region has the DNA TGCGCCAGCAGATATACCTACAGGGGCAGCACAGATACGCAGTATTTT. It encodes CASRYTYRGSTDTQYF.